These T cell receptor beta chains were read from a single sample in a study of cytomegalovirus exposure and HLA in healthy donors. Using immunoSEQ multiplex PCR, the repertoire was profiled, and TCRdb retains in-frame clones only, with some absent. This sample has 49,000 or so clones, with approximately 85% found just once. Input material: PBMCs. These receptors were obtained from a boy aged 5-17 years in good health and CMV-seropositive. Each CDR3 is given with its conserved first and last residue. The D gene is left open where the match is weak. Clone size is shown for a subset of rows, as once, few, many or a class of expanded clone.

D: TRBD2
J: TRBJ2-7
V: TRBV5-6
size: few
CDR3: CASSLSERGSHEQYF
DNA: TGTGCCAGCAGCTTGAGTGAGCGGGGCTCCCACGAGCAGTACTTC

D: NA
J: TRBJ2-7
V: TRBV10-2
size: NA
CDR3: CASSDPREGGEQYF
DNA: TGCGCCAGCAGTGACCCCAGGGAAGGCGGCGAGCAGTACTTC

D: TRBD1
J: TRBJ2-7
V: TRBV6-5
size: NA
CDR3: CASAAGGYYEQYF
DNA: TGTGCCAGCGCGGCAGGGGGTTATTACGAGCAGTACTTC

D: NA
J: TRBJ2-3
V: TRBV5-1
size: NA
CDR3: CASTRGPPGYTQYF
DNA: TGCGCCAGCACGCGGGGGCCCCCGGGGTATACGCAGTATTTT

D: NA
J: TRBJ1-2
V: TRBV5-6
size: NA
CDR3: CASSSVRSYGYTF
DNA: TGTGCCAGCAGCTCCGTACGGTCGTATGGCTACACCTTC

D: NA
J: TRBJ2-7
V: TRBV6-1
size: NA
CDR3: CASSEGPTYEQYF
DNA: TGTGCCAGCAGTGAAGGGCCCACCTACGAGCAGTACTTC

D: NA
J: TRBJ1-1
V: TRBV2
size: NA
CDR3: CASSRQGNTEAFF
DNA: TGTGCCAGCAGTCGGCAGGGGAACACTGAAGCTTTCTTT

D: NA
J: TRBJ2-4
V: TRBV6-1
size: NA
CDR3: CASSEIRQIAKNIQYF
DNA: TGTGCCAGCAGTGAGATACGCCAGATAGCCAAAAACATTCAGTACTTC

D: TRBD1
J: TRBJ2-7
V: TRBV6-5
size: NA
CDR3: CASSYRDRPNEQYF
DNA: TGTGCCAGCAGTTACAGGGACAGGCCCAACGAGCAGTACTTC

D: TRBD2
J: TRBJ2-5
V: TRBV5-4
size: NA
CDR3: CASSSSGAGARETQYF
DNA: TGTGCCAGCAGCTCCTCTGGAGCGGGGGCCCGAGAGACCCAGTACTTC

D: TRBD1
J: TRBJ1-1
V: TRBV6-5
size: once
CDR3: CASSSTGGETEAFF
DNA: TGTGCCAGCAGCTCGACAGGGGGTGAGACCGAAGCTTTCTTT

D: NA
J: TRBJ2-2
V: TRBV19
size: few
CDR3: CASTQTGMTGELFF
DNA: TGTGCCAGTACTCAAACAGGGATGACCGGGGAGCTGTTTTTT

D: TRBD1
J: TRBJ1-2
V: TRBV6-1
size: NA
CDR3: CASSEGIGTGAFYGYTF
DNA: TGTGCCAGCAGTGAAGGCATCGGGACAGGGGCCTTCTATGGCTACACCTTC

D: TRBD2
J: TRBJ2-1
V: TRBV4-2
size: NA
CDR3: CASSQDLGLAASPPFF
DNA: TGTGCCAGCAGCCAAGATCTGGGACTAGCGGCCTCACCCCCGTTCTTC

D: NA
J: TRBJ2-2
V: TRBV11-2
size: once
CDR3: CASSPTRSTGELFF
DNA: TGTGCCAGCAGCCCAACTAGGTCAACCGGGGAGCTGTTTTTT

D: TRBD2
J: TRBJ2-5
V: TRBV4-1
size: NA
CDR3: CASSLGPPAAGVETQYF
DNA: TGCGCCAGCAGCCTTGGACCTCCCGCAGCGGGGGTGGAGACCCAGTACTTC

D: NA
J: TRBJ1-1
V: TRBV5-6
size: NA
CDR3: CASSPFAGSRGMNTEAFF
DNA: TGTGCCAGCAGCCCCTTCGCGGGATCCCGGGGCATGAACACTGAAGCTTTCTTT

D: TRBD1
J: TRBJ1-6
V: TRBV27
size: NA
CDR3: CASGQGTAKSPLHF
DNA: TGTGCCAGCGGACAGGGTACGGCAAAGTCACCCCTCCACTTT

D: NA
J: TRBJ2-7
V: TRBV6-5
size: few
CDR3: CASSSIPGTELYEQYF
DNA: TGTGCCAGCAGTTCCATCCCCGGGACTGAACTCTACGAGCAGTACTTC

D: TRBD1
J: TRBJ1-2
V: TRBV7-9
size: NA
CDR3: CASSSVQGVNGYTF
DNA: TGTGCCAGCAGCTCAGTCCAGGGGGTTAATGGCTACACCTTC

D: NA
J: TRBJ1-1
V: TRBV6-1
size: NA
CDR3: CASSRVNTEAFF
DNA: TGTGCCAGCTCCCGGGTGAACACTGAAGCTTTCTTT

D: NA
J: TRBJ1-6
V: TRBV2
size: NA
CDR3: CASSASGSGSPLHF
DNA: TGTGCCAGCAGTGCCTCAGGGTCAGGCTCACCCCTCCACTTT

D: TRBD2
J: TRBJ2-2
V: TRBV4-2
size: NA
CDR3: CASSQDWASGGAGELFF
DNA: TGTGCCAGCAGCCAAGATTGGGCTAGCGGGGGGGCCGGGGAGCTGTTTTTT

D: TRBD1
J: TRBJ1-5
V: TRBV6-4
size: NA
CDR3: CASSILRDRPHQPQHF
DNA: TGTGCCAGCAGCATTCTCCGGGACAGACCTCATCAGCCCCAGCATTTT

D: NA
J: TRBJ2-5
V: TRBV5-5
size: NA
CDR3: CASSFFTQGRGEAQYF
DNA: TGTGCCAGCAGCTTCTTCACTCAGGGTAGAGGAGAGGCCCAGTACTTC